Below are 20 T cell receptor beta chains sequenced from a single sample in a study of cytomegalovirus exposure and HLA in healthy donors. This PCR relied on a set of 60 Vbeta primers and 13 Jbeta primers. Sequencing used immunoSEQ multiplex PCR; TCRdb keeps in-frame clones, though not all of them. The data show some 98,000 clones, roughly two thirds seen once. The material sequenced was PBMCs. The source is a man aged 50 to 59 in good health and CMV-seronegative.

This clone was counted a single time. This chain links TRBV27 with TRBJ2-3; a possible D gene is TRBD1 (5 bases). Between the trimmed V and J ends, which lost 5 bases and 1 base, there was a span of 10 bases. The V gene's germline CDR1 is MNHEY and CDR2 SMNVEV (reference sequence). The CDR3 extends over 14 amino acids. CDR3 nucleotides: TGTGCCAGCAGTCCAAAGACAGGCACAGATACGCAGTATTTT. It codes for CASSPKTGTDTQYF.

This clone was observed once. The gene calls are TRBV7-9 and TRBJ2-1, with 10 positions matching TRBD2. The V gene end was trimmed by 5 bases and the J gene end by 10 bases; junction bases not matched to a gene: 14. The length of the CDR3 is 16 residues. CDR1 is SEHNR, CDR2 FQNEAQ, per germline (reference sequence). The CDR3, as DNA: TGTGCCAGCAGCCCCGGACTAGCGGAGGCCGGGGGGGAGCAGTTCTTC. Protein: CASSPGLAEAGGEQFF.

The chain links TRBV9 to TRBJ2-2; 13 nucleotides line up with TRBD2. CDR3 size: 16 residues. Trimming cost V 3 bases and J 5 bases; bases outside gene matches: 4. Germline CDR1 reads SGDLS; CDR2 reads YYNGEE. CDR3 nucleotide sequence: TGTGCCAGCAGCGGAACTAGCGGGAGGGATACCGGGGAGCTGTTTTTT. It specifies CASSGTSGRDTGELFF. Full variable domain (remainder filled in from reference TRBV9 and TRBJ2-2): DSGVTQTPKHLITATGQRVTLRCSPRSGDLSVYWYQQSLDQGLQFLIQYYNGEERAKGNILERFSAQQFPDLHSELNLSSLELGDSALYFCASSGTSGRDTGELFFGEGSRLTVL.

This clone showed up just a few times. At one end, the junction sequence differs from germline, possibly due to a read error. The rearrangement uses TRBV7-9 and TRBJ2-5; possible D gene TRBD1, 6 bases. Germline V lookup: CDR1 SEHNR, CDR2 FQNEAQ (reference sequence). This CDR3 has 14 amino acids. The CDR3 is CSSRTGTNQETQYF. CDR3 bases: TGTTCCAGCAGGACCGGGACAAACCAAGAGACCCAGTACTTC.

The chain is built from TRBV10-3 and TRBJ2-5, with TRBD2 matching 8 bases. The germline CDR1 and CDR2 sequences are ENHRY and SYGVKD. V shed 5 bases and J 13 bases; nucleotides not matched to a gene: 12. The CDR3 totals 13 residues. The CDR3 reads CAISPYGGAYPYF. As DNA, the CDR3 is TGTGCCATCAGTCCCTACGGGGGGGCCTATCCGTACTTC.

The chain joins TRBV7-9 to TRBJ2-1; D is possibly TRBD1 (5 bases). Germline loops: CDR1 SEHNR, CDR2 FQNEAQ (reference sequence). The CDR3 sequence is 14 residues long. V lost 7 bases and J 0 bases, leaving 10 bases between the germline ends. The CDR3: CASTGLSSYNEQFF. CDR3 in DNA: TGTGCCAGCACAGGGTTAAGCTCCTACAATGAGCAGTTCTTC. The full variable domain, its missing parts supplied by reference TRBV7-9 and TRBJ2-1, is DTGVSQNPRHKITKRGQNVTFRCDPISEHNRLYWYRQTLGQGPEFLTYFQNEAQLEKSRLLSDRFSAERPKGSFSTLEIQRTEQGDSAMYLCASTGLSSYNEQFFGPGTRLTVL.

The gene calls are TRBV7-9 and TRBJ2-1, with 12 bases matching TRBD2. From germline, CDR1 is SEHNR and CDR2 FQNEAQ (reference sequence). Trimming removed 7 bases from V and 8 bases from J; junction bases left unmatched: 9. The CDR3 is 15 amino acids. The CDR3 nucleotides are TGTGCCAGCATCCTAGCGGGAGGGCCGTTTTATGAGCAGTTCTTC. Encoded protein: CASILAGGPFYEQFF.

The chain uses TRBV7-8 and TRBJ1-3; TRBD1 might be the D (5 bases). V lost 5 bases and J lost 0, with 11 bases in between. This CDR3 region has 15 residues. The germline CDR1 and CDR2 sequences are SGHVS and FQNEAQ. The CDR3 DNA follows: TGTGCCAGCAGCAACACAGGCCTCTCTGGAAACACCATATATTTT. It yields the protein CASSNTGLSGNTIYF.

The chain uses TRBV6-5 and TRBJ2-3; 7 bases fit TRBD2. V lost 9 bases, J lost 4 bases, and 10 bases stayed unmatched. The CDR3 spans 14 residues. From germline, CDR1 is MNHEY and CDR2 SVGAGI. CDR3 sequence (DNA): TGTGCCAGTAGGAGACTAGCTCTGTCAGATACGCAGTATTTT. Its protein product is CASRRLALSDTQYF.

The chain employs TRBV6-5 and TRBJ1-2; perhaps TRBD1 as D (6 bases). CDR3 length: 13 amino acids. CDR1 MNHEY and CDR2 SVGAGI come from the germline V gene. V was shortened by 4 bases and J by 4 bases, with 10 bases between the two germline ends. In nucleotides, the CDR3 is TGTGCCAGCAGTTTTGGCAGGGGCTATGGCTACACCTTC. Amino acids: CASSFGRGYGYTF.

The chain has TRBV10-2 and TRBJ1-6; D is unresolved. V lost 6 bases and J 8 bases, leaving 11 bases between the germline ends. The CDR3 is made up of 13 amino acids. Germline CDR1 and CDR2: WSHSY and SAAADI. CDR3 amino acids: CASSHVPDSPLHF. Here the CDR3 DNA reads TGCGCCAGCAGCCATGTCCCGGATTCACCCCTCCACTTT.

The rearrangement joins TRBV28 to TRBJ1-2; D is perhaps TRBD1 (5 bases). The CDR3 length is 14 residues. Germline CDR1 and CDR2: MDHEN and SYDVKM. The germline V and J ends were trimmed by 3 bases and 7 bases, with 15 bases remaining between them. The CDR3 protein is CASSFQGRVGGYTF. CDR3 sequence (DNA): TGTGCCAGCAGTTTTCAGGGCAGGGTGGGTGGCTACACCTTC.

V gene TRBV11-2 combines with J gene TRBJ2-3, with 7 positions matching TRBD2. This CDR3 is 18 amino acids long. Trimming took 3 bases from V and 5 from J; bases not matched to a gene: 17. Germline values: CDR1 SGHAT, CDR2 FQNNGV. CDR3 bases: TGTGCCAGCAGCTTCCTGGGGTTGGGGGAGGGCGGTCGAGATACGCAGTATTTT. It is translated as CASSFLGLGEGGRDTQYF.

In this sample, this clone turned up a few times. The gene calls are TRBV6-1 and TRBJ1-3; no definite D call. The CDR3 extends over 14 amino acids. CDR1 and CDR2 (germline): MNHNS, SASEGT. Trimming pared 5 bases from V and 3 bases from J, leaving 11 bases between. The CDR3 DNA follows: TGTGCCAGCAGTTCGCTTCTATTTGGAAACACCATATATTTT. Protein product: CASSSLLFGNTIYF.

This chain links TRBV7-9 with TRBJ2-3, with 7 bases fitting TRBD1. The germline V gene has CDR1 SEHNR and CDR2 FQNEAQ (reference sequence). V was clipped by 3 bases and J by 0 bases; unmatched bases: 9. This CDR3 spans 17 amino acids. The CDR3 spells CASSFLATGVSTDTQYF. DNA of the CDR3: TGTGCCAGCAGCTTCTTGGCAACAGGGGTTAGCACAGATACGCAGTATTTT.

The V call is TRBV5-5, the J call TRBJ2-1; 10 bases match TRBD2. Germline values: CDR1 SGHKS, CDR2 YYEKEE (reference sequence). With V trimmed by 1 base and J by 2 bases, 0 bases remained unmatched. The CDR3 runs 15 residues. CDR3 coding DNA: TGTGCCAGCAGCTTGACTAGCGGGGCCTACAATGAGCAGTTCTTC. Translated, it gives CASSLTSGAYNEQFF. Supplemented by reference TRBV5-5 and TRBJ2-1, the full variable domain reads DAGVTQSPTHLIKTRGQQVTLRCSPISGHKSVSWYQQVLGQGPQFIFQYYEKEERGRGNFPDRFSARQFPNYSSELNVNALLLGDSALYLCASSLTSGAYNEQFFGPGTRLTVL.

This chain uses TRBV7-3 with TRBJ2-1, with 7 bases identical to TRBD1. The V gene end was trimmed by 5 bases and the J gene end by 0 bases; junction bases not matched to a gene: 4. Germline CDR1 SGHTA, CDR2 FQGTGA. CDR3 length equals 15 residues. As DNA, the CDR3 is TGTGCCAGCAGCCCGACAGGGCCCTCCTACAATGAGCAGTTCTTC. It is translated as CASSPTGPSYNEQFF.

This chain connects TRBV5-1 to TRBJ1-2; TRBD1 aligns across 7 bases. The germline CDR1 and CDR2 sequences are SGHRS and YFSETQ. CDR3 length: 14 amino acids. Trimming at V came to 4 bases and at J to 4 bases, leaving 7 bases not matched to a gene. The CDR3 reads CASSKTTGSYGYTF. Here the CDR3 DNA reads TGCGCCAGCAGCAAAACGACAGGGTCCTATGGCTACACCTTC.

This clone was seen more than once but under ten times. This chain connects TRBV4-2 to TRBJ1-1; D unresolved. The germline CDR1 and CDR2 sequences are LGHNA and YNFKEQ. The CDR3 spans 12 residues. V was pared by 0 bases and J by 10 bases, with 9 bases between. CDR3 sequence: CASSQDQDLAFF. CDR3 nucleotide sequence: TGTGCCAGCAGCCAAGATCAGGATCTAGCTTTCTTT.

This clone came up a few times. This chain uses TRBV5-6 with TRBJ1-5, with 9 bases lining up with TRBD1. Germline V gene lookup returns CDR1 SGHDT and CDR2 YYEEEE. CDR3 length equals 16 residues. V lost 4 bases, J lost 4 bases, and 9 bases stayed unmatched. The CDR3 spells CASSSLQGAGNQPQHF. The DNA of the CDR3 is TGTGCCAGCAGCAGCTTACAGGGGGCAGGGAATCAGCCCCAGCATTTT.